The entry that follows covers one T cell receptor beta chain sequence. Its antigen is unidentified. Profiled with immunoSEQ multiplex PCR; TCRdb holds only in-frame clones, not every one. In the table there are approximately 68,000 clones, around nine tenths of which are singletons. Autoimmune disease history or systemic immunosuppression barred patients. The germline V and J ends were trimmed by 0 bases and 1 base, with 6 bases remaining between them. The CDR3 consists of 15 residues. In germline, CDR1 is MNHNY, CDR2 SVGAGI (reference sequence). This entry is derived from a study of OX40 agonist ivuxolimab in advanced cancers. Study background: Across the patients, intravenous ivuxolimab was delivered every 2 weeks at 0.01 to 10 mg/kg. Among those treated, three patients had partial responses, one with hepatocellular carcinoma and two with cutaneous melanoma. Study results and limitations: The study observed clonal expansion of CD4+ and CD8+ blood T cells by week 6 at 0.1 to 3.0 mg/kg.

The sample in question was CD4+ or CD8+ T cells sorted from blood, obtained in a trial of the OX40 agonist ivuxolimab. This chain connects TRBV6-6 to TRBJ2-2; D is uncertain. This clonotype was sampled from an adult with an advanced solid tumor such as melanoma, head and neck, liver or kidney cancer. The CDR3 protein is CASSYSSRNTGELFF. CDR3 bases: TGTGCCAGCAGTTACTCGAGCAGGAACACCGGGGAGCTGTTTTTT.